The 9 T cell receptor beta chains below were found in one sample sequenced in a study of cytomegalovirus exposure and HLA in healthy donors (TCRdb year 2017). The library relied on the immunoSEQ multiplex PCR assay. For the multiplex PCR, a mixture combining 60 forward primers for TCR Vbeta segments and 13 reverse primers for TCR Jbeta segments was used. TCRdb carries this immuneACCESS record with in-frame sequences only. Its versions omit some clonotypes, under half of them owing to an unresolved V gene in the studies checked, with the rest unexplained. This sample gives tens of thousands of clones in total; 76% of them show up just once. Of the sample, 8.4% is held by the ten largest clones. The sequenced sample consisted of PBMCs. All receptors come from a woman aged 25 to 39 in good health and CMV-seropositive.

This clone is a singleton in its sample. The chain joins TRBV19 to TRBJ1-2, with 9 nucleotides matching TRBD1. CDR1 and CDR2 (germline): LNHDA, SQIVND (reference sequence). The CDR3 is 16 residues long. With 5 bases clipped from V and 2 bases from J, the junction kept 9 bases outside the gene matches. CDR3 loop: CASSLSGTGRNYGYTF. DNA for the CDR3: TGTGCCAGTAGTCTATCCGGGACAGGGAGGAACTATGGCTACACCTTC.

This clone was seen only a few times. J is TRBJ2-2 and V is TRBV6-6; maybe TRBD1 (6 bases). V lost 6 bases, J lost 1 base, and 12 bases lay in between. This CDR3 is 15 amino acids long. Germline CDR1 is MNHNY and CDR2 is SVGAGI (reference sequence). This CDR3 reads CASRKKQGNTGELFF. The CDR3 region has the DNA TGTGCCAGCAGAAAAAAACAGGGGAACACCGGGGAGCTGTTTTTT.

The chain joins TRBV11-2 to TRBJ2-2; maybe TRBD2 (5 bases). The V end lost 0 bases, the J end lost 4 bases, and 15 bases lay between the germline ends. This CDR3 has 17 residues. Germline V lookup: CDR1 SGHAT, CDR2 FQNNGV. Here the CDR3 reads CASSLDQWGATTGELFF. The CDR3 region has the DNA TGTGCCAGCAGCTTAGATCAGTGGGGAGCGACCACCGGGGAGCTGTTTTTT.

J is TRBJ2-1 and V is TRBV10-3, with 13 bases matching TRBD2. The CDR3 covers 15 residues. The germline CDR1 and CDR2 sequences are ENHRY and SYGVKD. The V segment lost 2 bases and the J segment 9 bases; nucleotides outside the gene matches: 4. The CDR3 nucleotides read TGTGCCATCAGTGAGGGACTAGCGGGAGTCCGTGAGCAGTTCTTC. Its protein is CAISEGLAGVREQFF.

The chain employs TRBV27 and TRBJ2-3, with D unresolved. This CDR3 has 14 amino acids. Germline assignment: CDR1 MNHEY and CDR2 SMNVEV (reference sequence). With 5 bases removed from V and 10 bases from J, the gap between germline ends came to 19 bases. The CDR3 reads CASSPAQLGPPQYF. The CDR3 DNA reads as TGTGCCAGCAGTCCCGCCCAATTGGGCCCTCCGCAGTATTTT.

This chain joins TRBV5-4 and TRBJ2-5; 8 bases match TRBD2. The ends lost 0 bases at V and 5 bases at J; junction bases unmatched: 6. This CDR3 is built from 15 residues. Germline CDR1 is SGHNT and CDR2 is YYREEE (reference sequence). The CDR3 is CASSLAFGGRETQYF. CDR3 nucleotides: TGTGCCAGCAGCTTGGCCTTCGGCGGGAGGGAGACCCAGTACTTC.

This chain connects TRBV21-1 to TRBJ2-5; the table's D call, TRBD1, has no DNA check behind it. Near its end, the DNA agrees better with TRBJ2-7, so the J call may be wrong. TRBV21-1 is an annotated pseudogene. This CDR3 contains 17 residues. The CDR3 bases are TGTGCCAGCAGCAAAGGGGCGGGGGACAGGGGGTCCTACGAGCAGTACTTC. Its protein product is CASSKGAGDRGSYEQYF.

This chain uses TRBV7-6 with TRBJ1-2; no reliable D call. Germline loops: CDR1 SGHVS, CDR2 FNYEAQ. Trimming left V 5 bases short and J 6 bases short, with 28 bases between. This CDR3 region has 18 residues. This chain's CDR3 is CASSPQLRAGAMADGYTF. CDR3 DNA: TGTGCCAGCAGCCCCCAACTGCGGGCTGGAGCTATGGCGGATGGCTACACCTTC. Using reference TRBV7-6 and TRBJ1-2 for the parts outside the CDR3, the full variable domain is GAGVSQSPRYKVTKRGQDVALRCDPISGHVSLYWYRQALGQGPEFLTYFNYEAQQDKSGLPNDRFSAERPEGSISTLTIQRTEQRDSAMYRCASSPQLRAGAMADGYTFGSGTRLTVV.

V gene TRBV5-6 combines with J gene TRBJ1-5; D call uncertain. This CDR3 has 15 residues. Germline loops: CDR1 SGHDT, CDR2 YYEEEE. Deletions cut 4 bases from V and 0 bases from J, with 11 bases between. The CDR3 region has the DNA TGTGCCAGCAGCCCGGGAGGGTATAGCAATCAGCCCCAGCATTTT. Its translation is CASSPGGYSNQPQHF. The full variable domain, its missing parts supplied by reference TRBV5-6 and TRBJ1-5, is DAGVTQSPTHLIKTRGQQVTLRCSPKSGHDTVSWYQQALGQGPQFIFQYYEEEERQRGNFPDRFSGHQFPNYSSELNVNALLLGDSALYLCASSPGGYSNQPQHFGDGTRLSIL.